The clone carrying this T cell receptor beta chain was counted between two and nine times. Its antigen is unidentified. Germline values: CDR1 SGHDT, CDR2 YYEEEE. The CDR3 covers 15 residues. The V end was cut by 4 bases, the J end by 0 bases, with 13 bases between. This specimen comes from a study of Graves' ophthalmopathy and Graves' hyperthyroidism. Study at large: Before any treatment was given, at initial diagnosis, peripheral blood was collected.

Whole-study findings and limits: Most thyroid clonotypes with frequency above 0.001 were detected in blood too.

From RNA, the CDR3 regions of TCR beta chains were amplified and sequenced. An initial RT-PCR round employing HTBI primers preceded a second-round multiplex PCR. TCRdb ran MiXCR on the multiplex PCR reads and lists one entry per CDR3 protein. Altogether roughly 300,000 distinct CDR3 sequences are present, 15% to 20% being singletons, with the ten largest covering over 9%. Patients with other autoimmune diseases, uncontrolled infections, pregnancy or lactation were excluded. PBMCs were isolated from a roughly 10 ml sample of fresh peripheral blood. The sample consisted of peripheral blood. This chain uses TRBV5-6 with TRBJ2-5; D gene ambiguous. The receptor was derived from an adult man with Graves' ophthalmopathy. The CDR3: CASSRIRRDQETQYF. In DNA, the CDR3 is TGTGCCAGCAGCCGCATTAGGAGAGACCAAGAGACCCAGTACTTC.